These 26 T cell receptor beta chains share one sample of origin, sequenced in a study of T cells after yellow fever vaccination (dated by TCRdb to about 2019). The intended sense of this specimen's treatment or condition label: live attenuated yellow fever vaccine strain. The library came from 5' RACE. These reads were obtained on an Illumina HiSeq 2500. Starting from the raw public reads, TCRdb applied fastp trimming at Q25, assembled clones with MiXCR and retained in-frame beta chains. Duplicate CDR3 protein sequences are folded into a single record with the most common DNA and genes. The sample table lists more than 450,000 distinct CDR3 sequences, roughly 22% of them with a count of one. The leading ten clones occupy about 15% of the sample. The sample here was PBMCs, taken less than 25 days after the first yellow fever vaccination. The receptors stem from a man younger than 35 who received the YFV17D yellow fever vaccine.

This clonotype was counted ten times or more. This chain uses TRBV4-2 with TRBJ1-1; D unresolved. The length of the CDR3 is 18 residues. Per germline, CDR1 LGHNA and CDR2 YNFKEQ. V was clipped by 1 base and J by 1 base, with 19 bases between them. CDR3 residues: CASSQVTVSHIKNTEAFF. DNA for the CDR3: TGTGCCAGCAGCCAAGTAACGGTATCGCACATAAAGAACACTGAAGCTTTCTTT.

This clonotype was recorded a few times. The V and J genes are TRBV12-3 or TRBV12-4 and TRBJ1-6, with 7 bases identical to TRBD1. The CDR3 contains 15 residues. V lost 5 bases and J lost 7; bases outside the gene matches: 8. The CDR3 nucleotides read TGTGCCAGCAGTCCAAGGGACAGCTACAATTCACCCCTCCACTTT. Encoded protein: CASSPRDSYNSPLHF.

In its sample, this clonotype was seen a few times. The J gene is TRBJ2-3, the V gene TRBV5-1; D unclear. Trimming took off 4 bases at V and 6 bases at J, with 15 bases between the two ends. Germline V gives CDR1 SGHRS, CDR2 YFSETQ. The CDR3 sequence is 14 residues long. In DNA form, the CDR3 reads TGCGCCAGCAGCCCAAACGTCCCGCTGGATACGCAGTATTTT. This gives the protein CASSPNVPLDTQYF.

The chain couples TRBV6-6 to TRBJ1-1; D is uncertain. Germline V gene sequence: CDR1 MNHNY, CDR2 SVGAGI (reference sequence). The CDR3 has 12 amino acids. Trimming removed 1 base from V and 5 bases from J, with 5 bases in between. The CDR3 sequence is CASSYLATEAFF. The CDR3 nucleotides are TGTGCCAGCAGTTACTTGGCGACTGAAGCTTTCTTT.

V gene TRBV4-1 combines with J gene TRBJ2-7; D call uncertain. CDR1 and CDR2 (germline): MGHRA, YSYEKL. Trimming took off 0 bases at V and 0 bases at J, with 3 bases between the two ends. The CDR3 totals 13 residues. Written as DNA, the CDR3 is TGCGCCAGCAGCCAAGACCTCTCCTACGAGCAGTACGTC. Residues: CASSQDLSYEQYV.

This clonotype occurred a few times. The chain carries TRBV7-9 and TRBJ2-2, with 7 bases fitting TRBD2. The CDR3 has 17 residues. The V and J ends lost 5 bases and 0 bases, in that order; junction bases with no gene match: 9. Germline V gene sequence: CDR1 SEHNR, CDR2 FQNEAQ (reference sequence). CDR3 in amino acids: CASSPSAGTTNTGELFF. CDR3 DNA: TGTGCCAGCAGCCCCTCGGCCGGGACTACGAACACCGGGGAGCTGTTTTTT.

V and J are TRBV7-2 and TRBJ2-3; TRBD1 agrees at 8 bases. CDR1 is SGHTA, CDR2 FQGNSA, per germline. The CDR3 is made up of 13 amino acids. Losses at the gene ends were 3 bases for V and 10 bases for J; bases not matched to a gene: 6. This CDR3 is CASSLDQGAAQYF. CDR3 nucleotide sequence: TGTGCCAGCAGCTTGGATCAGGGGGCGGCGCAGTATTTT.

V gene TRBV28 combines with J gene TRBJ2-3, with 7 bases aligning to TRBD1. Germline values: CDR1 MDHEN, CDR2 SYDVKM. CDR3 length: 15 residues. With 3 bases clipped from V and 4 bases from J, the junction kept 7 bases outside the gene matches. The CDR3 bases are TGTGCCAGCAGTTTTATGACAGGGTTCCCAGATACGCAGTATTTT. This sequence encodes CASSFMTGFPDTQYF.

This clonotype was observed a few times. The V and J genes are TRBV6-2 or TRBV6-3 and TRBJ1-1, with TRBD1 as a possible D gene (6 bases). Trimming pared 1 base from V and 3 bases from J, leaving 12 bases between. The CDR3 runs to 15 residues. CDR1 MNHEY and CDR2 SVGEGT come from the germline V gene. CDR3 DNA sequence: TGTGCCAGCAGTTACTGGGGGGCTACGGACACTGAAGCTTTCTTT. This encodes CASSYWGATDTEAFF.

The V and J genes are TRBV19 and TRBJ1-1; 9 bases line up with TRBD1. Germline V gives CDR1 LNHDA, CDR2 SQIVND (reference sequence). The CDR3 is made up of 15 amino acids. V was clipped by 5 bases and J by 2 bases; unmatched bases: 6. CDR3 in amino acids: CASSASDRGNTEAFF. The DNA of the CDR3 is TGTGCCAGTAGTGCCTCGGACAGGGGCAACACTGAAGCTTTCTTT.

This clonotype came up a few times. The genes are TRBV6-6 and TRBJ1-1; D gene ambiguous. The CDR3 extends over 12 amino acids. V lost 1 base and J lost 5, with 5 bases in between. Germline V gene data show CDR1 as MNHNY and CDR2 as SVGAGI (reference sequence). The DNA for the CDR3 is TGTGCCAGCAGTTACTGGGTAACTGAAGCTTTCTTT. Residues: CASSYWVTEAFF.

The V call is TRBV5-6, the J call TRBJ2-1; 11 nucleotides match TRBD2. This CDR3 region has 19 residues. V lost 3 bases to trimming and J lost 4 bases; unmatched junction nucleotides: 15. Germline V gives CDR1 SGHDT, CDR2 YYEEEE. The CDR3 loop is CASSSLLSGGAKSYNEQFF. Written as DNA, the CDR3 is TGTGCCAGCAGCTCATTACTTAGCGGGGGGGCTAAATCTTACAATGAGCAGTTCTTC.

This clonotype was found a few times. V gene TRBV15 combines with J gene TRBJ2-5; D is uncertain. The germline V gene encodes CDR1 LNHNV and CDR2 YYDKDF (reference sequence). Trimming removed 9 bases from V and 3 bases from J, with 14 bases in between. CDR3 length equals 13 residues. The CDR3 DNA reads TGTGCCACAAGATTGCTTGGAAAAGAGACCCAGTACTTC. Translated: CATRLLGKETQYF.

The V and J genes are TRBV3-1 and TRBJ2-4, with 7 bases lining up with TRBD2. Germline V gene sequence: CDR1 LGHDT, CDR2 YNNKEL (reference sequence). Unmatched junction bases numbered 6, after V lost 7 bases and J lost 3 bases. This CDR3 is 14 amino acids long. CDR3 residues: CASNFRGDKNIQYF. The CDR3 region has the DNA TGTGCCAGCAACTTTCGGGGGGACAAAAACATTCAGTACTTC.

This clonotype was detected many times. CDR3 sequence: CASSQRTTLHEQFF. In nucleotides, the CDR3 is TGCGCCAGCAGCCAAAGGACGACCCTTCATGAGCAGTTCTTC. The chain combines TRBV4-3 with TRBJ2-1; D not resolved. The CDR3 consists of 14 residues. The ends were cut back, 2 bases at V and 8 bases at J, with 13 bases in the middle. CDR1 and CDR2 from the germline V gene are LGHNA and YSLEER.

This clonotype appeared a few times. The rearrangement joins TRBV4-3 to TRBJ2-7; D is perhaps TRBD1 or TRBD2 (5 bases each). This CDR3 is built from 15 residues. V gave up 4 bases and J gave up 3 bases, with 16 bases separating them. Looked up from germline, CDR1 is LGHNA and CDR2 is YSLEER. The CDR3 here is CASSLGTSGGYEQYF. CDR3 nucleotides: TGCGCCAGCAGCCTCGGGACCTCCGGAGGCTACGAGCAGTACTTC.

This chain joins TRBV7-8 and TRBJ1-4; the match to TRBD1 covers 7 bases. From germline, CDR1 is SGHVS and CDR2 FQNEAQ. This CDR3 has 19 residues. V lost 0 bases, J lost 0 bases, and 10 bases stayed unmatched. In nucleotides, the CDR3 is TGTGCCAGCAGCTTAGCGATATACGGACAGGCGCCAACTAATGAAAAACTGTTTTTT. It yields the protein CASSLAIYGQAPTNEKLFF. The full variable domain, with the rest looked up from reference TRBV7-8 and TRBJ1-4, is GAGVSQSPRYKVAKRGQDVALRCDPISGHVSLFWYQQALGQGPEFLTYFQNEAQLDKSGLPSDRFFAERPEGSVSTLKIQRTQQEDSAVYLCASSLAIYGQAPTNEKLFFGSGTQLSVL.

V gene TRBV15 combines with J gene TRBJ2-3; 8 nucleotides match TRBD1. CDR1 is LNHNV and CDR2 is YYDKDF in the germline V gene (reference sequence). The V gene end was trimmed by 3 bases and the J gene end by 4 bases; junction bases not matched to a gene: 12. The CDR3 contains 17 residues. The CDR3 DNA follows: TGTGCCACCAGCAGTTCAGGGCAGGGGGCGCGTCCAGATACGCAGTATTTT. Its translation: CATSSSGQGARPDTQYF. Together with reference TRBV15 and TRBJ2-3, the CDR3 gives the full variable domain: DAMVIQNPRYQVTQFGKPVTLSCSQTLNHNVMYWYQQKSSQAPKLLFHYYDKDFNNEADTPDNFQSRRPNTSFCFLDIRSPGLGDTAMYLCATSSSGQGARPDTQYFGPGTRLTVL.

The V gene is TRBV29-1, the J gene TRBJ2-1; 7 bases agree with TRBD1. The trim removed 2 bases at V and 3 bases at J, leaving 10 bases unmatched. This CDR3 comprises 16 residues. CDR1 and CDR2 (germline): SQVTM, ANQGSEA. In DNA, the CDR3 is TGCAGCGTTGAATTTACCGGGACAGAGAACTACAATGAGCAGTTCTTC. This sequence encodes CSVEFTGTENYNEQFF.

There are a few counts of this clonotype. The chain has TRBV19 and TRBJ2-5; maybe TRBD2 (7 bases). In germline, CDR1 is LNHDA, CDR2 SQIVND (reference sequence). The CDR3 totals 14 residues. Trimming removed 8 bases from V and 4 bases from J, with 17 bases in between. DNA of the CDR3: TGTGCCAGTGCAGACGGGGGGCCAAGAGAGACCCAGTACTTC. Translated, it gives CASADGGPRETQYF.

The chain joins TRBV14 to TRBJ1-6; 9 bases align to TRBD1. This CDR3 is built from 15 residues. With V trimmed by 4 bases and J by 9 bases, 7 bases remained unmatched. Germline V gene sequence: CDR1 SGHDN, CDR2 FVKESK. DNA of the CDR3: TGTGCCAGCAGCCTTTCCGGGACAGGGCGTTCACCCCTCCACTTT. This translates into CASSLSGTGRSPLHF.

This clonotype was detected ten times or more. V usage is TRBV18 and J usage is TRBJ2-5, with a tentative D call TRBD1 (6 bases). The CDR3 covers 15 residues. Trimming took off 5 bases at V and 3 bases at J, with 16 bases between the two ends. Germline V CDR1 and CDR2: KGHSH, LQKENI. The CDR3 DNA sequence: TGTGCCAGCTCAGGCGAGGGGGTCTGGGAAGAGACCCAGTACTTC. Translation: CASSGEGVWEETQYF. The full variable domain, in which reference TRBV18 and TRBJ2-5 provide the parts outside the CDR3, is NAGVMQNPRHLVRRRGQEARLRCSPMKGHSHVYWYRQLPEEGLKFMVYLQKENIIDESGMPKERFSAEFPKEGPSILRIQQVVRGDSAAYFCASSGEGVWEETQYFGPGTRLLVL.

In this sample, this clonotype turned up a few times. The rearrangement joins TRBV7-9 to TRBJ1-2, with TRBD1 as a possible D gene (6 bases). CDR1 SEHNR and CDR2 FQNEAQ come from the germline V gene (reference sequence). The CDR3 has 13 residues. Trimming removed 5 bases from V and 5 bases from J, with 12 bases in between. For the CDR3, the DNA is TGTGCCAGCAGCAAGGACAGAATATATGGCTACACCTTC. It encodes CASSKDRIYGYTF.

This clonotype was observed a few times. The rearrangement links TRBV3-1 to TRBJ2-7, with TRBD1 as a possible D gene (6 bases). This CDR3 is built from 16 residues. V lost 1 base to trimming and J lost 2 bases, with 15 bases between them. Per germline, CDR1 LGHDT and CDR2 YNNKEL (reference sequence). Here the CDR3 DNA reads TGTGCCAGCAGCCAAGTTACAGGGCAGATAACCTACGAGCAGTACGTC. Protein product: CASSQVTGQITYEQYV.

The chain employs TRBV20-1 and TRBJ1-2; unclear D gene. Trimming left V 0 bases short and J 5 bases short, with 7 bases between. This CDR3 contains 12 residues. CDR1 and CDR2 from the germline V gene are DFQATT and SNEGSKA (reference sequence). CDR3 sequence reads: CSARDQEYGYTF. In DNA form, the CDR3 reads TGCAGTGCTAGAGATCAAGAGTATGGCTACACCTTC.

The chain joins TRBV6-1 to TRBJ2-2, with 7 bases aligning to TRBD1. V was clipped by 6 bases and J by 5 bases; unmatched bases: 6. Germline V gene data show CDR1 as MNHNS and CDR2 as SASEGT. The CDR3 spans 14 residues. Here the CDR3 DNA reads TGTGCCAGCAGAACAGGGGATGGGACCGGGGAGCTGTTTTTT. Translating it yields CASRTGDGTGELFF.